A single sample gave rise to the 32 T cell receptor beta chains below, sequenced in a study of T cells in localized non-small cell lung cancer. The data were produced by immunoSEQ multiplex PCR, yet TCRdb's version contains in-frame clones alone and is incomplete. The sample shows 75,000 to 95,000 clones, around three quarters of them seen only once. The sequencing used PBMCs, collected before any cancer treatment. The receptors here all came from a man aged 40-75 years with stage II squamous cell lung carcinoma.

The CDR3 DNA follows: TGTGCCAGCAGGGGACAGAGCATTAATCAGCCCCAGCATTTT. Translation: CASRGQSINQPQHF. The chain is built from TRBV2 and TRBJ1-5, with TRBD1 identical over 7 bases. The V gene end was trimmed by 6 bases and the J gene end by 4 bases; junction bases not matched to a gene: 6. The CDR3 spans 14 residues. Germline values: CDR1 SNHLY, CDR2 FYNNEI.

V usage is TRBV6-1 and J usage is TRBJ1-1; D is possibly TRBD1 (5 bases). CDR1 and CDR2 (germline): MNHNS, SASEGT. Trimming removed 7 bases from V and 12 bases from J, with 18 bases in between. The length of the CDR3 is 12 residues. Here the CDR3 DNA reads TGTGCCAGCATCATCCCGAGCGAGGGGCCTTTCTTT. Residues: CASIIPSEGPFF.

CDR3 coding DNA: TGTGCCAGCAGCCGACGCCCCCAAGCTGGGGGAGCACTAGCGCAAGAGACCCAGTACTTC. It specifies CASSRRPQAGGALAQETQYF. This chain connects TRBV5-5 to TRBJ2-5; 7 bases line up with TRBD2. CDR3 length: 20 amino acids. Germline assignment: CDR1 SGHKS and CDR2 YYEKEE (reference sequence). V shed 4 bases and J 2 bases; nucleotides not matched to a gene: 23. Full variable domain (rest looked up from reference TRBV5-5 and TRBJ2-5): DAGVTQSPTHLIKTRGQQVTLRCSPISGHKSVSWYQQVLGQGPQFIFQYYEKEERGRGNFPDRFSARQFPNYSSELNVNALLLGDSALYLCASSRRPQAGGALAQETQYFGPGTRLLVL.

The J gene is TRBJ1-5, the V gene TRBV4-2; D remains unclear. This CDR3 spans 17 amino acids. Trimming removed 1 base at V and 4 bases at J, with 17 bases between. Germline CDR1 is LGHNA and CDR2 is YNFKEQ. The CDR3: CASSQVITPRGNQPQHF. The CDR3 region has the DNA TGTGCCAGCAGCCAAGTTATAACCCCCCGCGGAAATCAGCCCCAGCATTTT.

The chain carries TRBV28 and TRBJ2-1; D ambiguous. The CDR3 has 13 amino acids. CDR1 and CDR2 (germline): MDHEN, SYDVKM. The V end was cut by 7 bases, the J end by 6 bases, with 13 bases between. The CDR3 DNA reads TGTGCCAGCACCCTGGGCAGCCTCAATGAGCAGTTCTTC. This sequence encodes CASTLGSLNEQFF.

The rearrangement joins TRBV19 to TRBJ2-7; weak D call: TRBD1 (6 bases). Germline assignment: CDR1 LNHDA and CDR2 SQIVND (reference sequence). V was trimmed by 3 bases and J by 3 bases, leaving 9 bases between them. This CDR3 has 13 residues. The CDR3 DNA reads TGTGCCAGTAGTATTCGGGACAACTACGAGCAGTACTTC. Its protein product is CASSIRDNYEQYF.

This chain uses TRBV7-3 with TRBJ2-3; no firm D call. The CDR3 runs 15 residues. Trimming removed 1 base at V and 0 bases at J, with 8 bases between. Looked up from germline, CDR1 is SGHTA and CDR2 is FQGTGA. CDR3 protein: CASSLSALSTDTQYF. CDR3 coding DNA: TGTGCCAGCAGCTTAAGCGCCCTCAGCACAGATACGCAGTATTTT.

Here the CDR3 reads CASSFRAPSYGYTF. DNA of the CDR3: TGTGCCAGCAGTTTCAGGGCCCCGTCTTATGGCTACACCTTC. This chain joins TRBV27 and TRBJ1-2; tentative D call: TRBD1 (5 bases). The CDR3 covers 14 residues. The germline V gene encodes CDR1 MNHEY and CDR2 SMNVEV (reference sequence). V lost 3 bases to trimming and J lost 5 bases, with 13 bases between them.

The gene calls are TRBV10-3 and TRBJ1-1, with a weak D call TRBD1 (5 bases). V lost 6 bases to trimming and J lost 3 bases, with 8 bases between them. CDR3 length equals 12 residues. In germline, CDR1 is ENHRY, CDR2 SYGVKD. The CDR3 DNA is TGTGCCATCAGGGTGGGGGACACTGAAGCTTTCTTT. Translation gives CAIRVGDTEAFF.

This chain joins TRBV6-5 and TRBJ2-1; 10 nucleotides align to TRBD2. The CDR3 is 15 residues long. V shed 4 bases and J 7 bases; nucleotides not matched to a gene: 7. CDR1 and CDR2 from the germline V gene are MNHEY and SVGAGI. CDR3 protein: CASSWERGGRNEQFF. The CDR3 nucleotides are TGTGCCAGCAGTTGGGAGCGGGGGGGCAGAAATGAGCAGTTCTTC.

This chain links TRBV4-3 with TRBJ1-4; unclear D gene. Germline V gives CDR1 LGHNA, CDR2 YSLEER. The CDR3 consists of 15 residues. The V end was cut by 1 base, the J end by 7 bases, with 13 bases between. CDR3 protein: CASSQVPGPTEKLFF. CDR3 DNA sequence: TGCGCCAGCAGCCAAGTCCCGGGTCCCACTGAAAAACTGTTTTTT.

This clone was seen a few times. The V call is TRBV5-1, the J call TRBJ2-1; 12 positions agree with TRBD2. The CDR3 has 19 amino acids. CDR1 is SGHRS and CDR2 is YFSETQ in the germline V gene. With V trimmed by 3 bases and J by 4 bases, 14 bases remained unmatched. The DNA of the CDR3 is TGCGCCAGCAGCTCTACAGGAGAAACTAGCGGGAGGCAATACAATGAGCAGTTCTTC. Protein: CASSSTGETSGRQYNEQFF.

The genes are TRBV2 and TRBJ2-5, with D possibly being TRBD2 (6 bases). V lost 8 bases, J lost 5 bases, and 12 bases lay in between. The CDR3 contains 12 residues. Germline-derived CDR1 and CDR2 are SNHLY and FYNNEI. In DNA, the CDR3 is TGTGCCAGCGCGGGGTTTCAGGAGACCCAGTACTTC. This encodes CASAGFQETQYF.

The chain is built from TRBV6-1 and TRBJ1-5; D is possibly TRBD1 (5 bases). The V gene's germline CDR1 is MNHNS and CDR2 SASEGT. The length of the CDR3 is 16 residues. The V gene lost 0 bases and the J gene lost 5 bases, with 14 bases spanning the gap. The CDR3 DNA follows: TGTGCCAGCAGTGAAGCGCGGGGCCCCCGGGATCAGCCCCAGCATTTT. Protein sequence: CASSEARGPRDQPQHF.

This clone was counted many times. The sample carries other DNA sequences with the same CDR3. The chain uses TRBV9 and TRBJ1-6, with a weak D call TRBD1 (6 bases). The V end lost 2 bases, the J end lost 7 bases, and 7 bases lay between the germline ends. This CDR3 spans 13 amino acids. Germline V gene lookup returns CDR1 SGDLS and CDR2 YYNGEE. The CDR3 loop reads CASSVTGNSPLHF. DNA of the CDR3: TGTGCCAGCAGCGTGACAGGCAATTCACCCCTCCACTTT.

This rearrangement joins TRBV5-6 to TRBJ1-6; TRBD1 aligns across 7 bases. CDR3 length equals 17 residues. After removal of 6 bases from V and 0 bases from J, the junction contained 9 bases not matched to a gene. Germline assignment: CDR1 SGHDT and CDR2 YYEEEE. The CDR3: CASNRTGASSYNSPLHF. CDR3 DNA: TGTGCCAGCAACCGAACAGGGGCCAGCTCCTATAATTCACCCCTCCACTTT. Combining the CDR3 with reference TRBV5-6 and TRBJ1-6 gives the whole variable domain DAGVTQSPTHLIKTRGQQVTLRCSPKSGHDTVSWYQQALGQGPQFIFQYYEEEERQRGNFPDRFSGHQFPNYSSELNVNALLLGDSALYLCASNRTGASSYNSPLHFGNGTRLTVT.

The CDR3 bases are TGCGCCAGCAGCCAAGGGGGACTTCCAGTGATACACGAGCAGTACTTC. Translating gives CASSQGGLPVIHEQYF. The gene calls are TRBV4-1 and TRBJ2-7; D might be TRBD2 (6 bases). From germline, CDR1 is MGHRA and CDR2 YSYEKL. The V end was cut by 1 base, the J end by 5 bases, with 18 bases between. The CDR3 loop spans 16 amino acids.

This clone was recorded only once. This rearrangement joins TRBV6-4 to TRBJ2-7; TRBD2 might be the D (6 bases). Trimming removed 0 bases from V and 3 bases from J, with 12 bases in between. CDR1 is MRHNA and CDR2 is SNTAGT in the germline V gene. The CDR3 spans 15 residues. The CDR3 DNA is TGTGCCAGCAGTGACTCGAATAGGGGAGGCTACGAGCAGTACTTC. Its protein product is CASSDSNRGGYEQYF.

The rearrangement joins TRBV7-9 to TRBJ2-5, with D possibly being TRBD2 (5 bases). The CDR3 contains 15 residues. Per the germline V gene, CDR1 is SEHNR and CDR2 is FQNEAQ (reference sequence). V lost 5 bases to trimming and J lost 0 bases, with 13 bases between them. CDR3: CASSPPEAYQETQYF. In DNA, the CDR3 is TGTGCCAGCAGCCCCCCGGAGGCGTACCAAGAGACCCAGTACTTC.

This clone was found once. The J gene is TRBJ2-5, the V gene TRBV5-4; the D is unclear. CDR3 length: 14 residues. Deletions cut 6 bases from V and 2 bases from J, with 14 bases between. Germline V gene data show CDR1 as SGHNT and CDR2 as YYREEE (reference sequence). CDR3 DNA: TGTGCCAGCACCCCCTCGGGCGGTCAAGAGACCCAGTACTTC. Translated: CASTPSGGQETQYF.

The chain uses TRBV18 and TRBJ1-1, with no clear D. The CDR3 runs 14 residues. Per germline, CDR1 KGHSH and CDR2 LQKENI. Trimming left V 2 bases short and J 1 base short, with 8 bases between. The CDR3 nucleotides read TGTGCCAGCTCACCATACCCAAGGAACACTGAAGCTTTCTTT. Protein sequence: CASSPYPRNTEAFF.

V is TRBV28 and J is TRBJ2-6; D remains ambiguous. The CDR3 is 16 residues long. Germline CDR1 is MDHEN and CDR2 is SYDVKM. V lost 1 base and J lost 1, with 8 bases in between. The CDR3 DNA reads TGTGCCAGCAGTTTATTATCGGGTTCTGGGGCCAACGTCCTGACTTTC. Translating it yields CASSLLSGSGANVLTF.

The V gene is TRBV27, the J gene TRBJ2-3; 8 bases line up with TRBD1. CDR3 length: 15 residues. Germline CDR1 is MNHEY and CDR2 is SMNVEV (reference sequence). J gave up 3 bases and V 2 bases, and 4 bases lay outside the gene matches. DNA of the CDR3: TGTGCCAGCAGTTTAGGCAGGGGGCTAACAGATACGCAGTATTTT. Translation gives CASSLGRGLTDTQYF.

This chain connects TRBV11-3 to TRBJ1-1, with D unclear. V was clipped by 4 bases and J by 1 base, with 7 bases between them. Germline V lookup: CDR1 SGHNT, CDR2 YENEEA. This CDR3 spans 13 amino acids. The CDR3 loop is CASSYRANTEAFF. Here the CDR3 DNA reads TGTGCCAGCAGCTATAGAGCGAACACTGAAGCTTTCTTT.

This sequence joins TRBV7-9 and TRBJ2-4, with 7 bases fitting TRBD1. Trimming at V came to 5 bases and at J to 6 bases, leaving 7 bases not matched to a gene. Germline loops: CDR1 SEHNR, CDR2 FQNEAQ (reference sequence). The CDR3 consists of 14 residues. The CDR3 DNA reads as TGTGCCAGCAGCCCCCAGGGGGTCGGAAACATTCAGTACTTC. Protein sequence: CASSPQGVGNIQYF.

This chain joins TRBV9 and TRBJ1-3; 8 nucleotides line up with TRBD1. The CDR3 is 14 amino acids. In germline, CDR1 is SGDLS, CDR2 YYNGEE. V lost 3 bases and J lost 6; bases outside the gene matches: 5. In DNA form, the CDR3 reads TGTGCCAGCAGCGGGACAGGGTCCGAAAACACCATATATTTT. It encodes CASSGTGSENTIYF.

This CDR3 is CASSLAGVDEQYF. The CDR3 DNA is TGCGCCAGCAGCTTGGCCGGAGTGGACGAGCAGTACTTC. The chain employs TRBV5-1 and TRBJ2-7; the D is unclear. This CDR3 spans 13 amino acids. With 0 bases removed from V and 5 bases from J, the gap between germline ends came to 9 bases. Germline-derived CDR1 and CDR2 are SGHRS and YFSETQ.

The chain uses TRBV5-1 and TRBJ2-7, with 9 bases matching TRBD1. The CDR3 has 14 amino acids. V was clipped by 5 bases and J by 2 bases; unmatched bases: 5. The germline V gene has CDR1 SGHRS and CDR2 YFSETQ. The CDR3 loop reads CASRAGTGPYEQYF. DNA of the CDR3: TGCGCCAGCAGGGCCGGGACAGGGCCCTACGAGCAGTACTTC.

V is TRBV20-1 and J is TRBJ1-1; D call uncertain. Trimming cost V 5 bases and J 7 bases, with 8 bases left between them. This CDR3 contains 10 residues. Germline V gene lookup returns CDR1 DFQATT and CDR2 SNEGSKA (reference sequence). The CDR3 DNA is TGCAGTGCTTTACAAGATGAAGCTTTCTTT. Its protein is CSALQDEAFF.

The chain employs TRBV7-8 and TRBJ1-3; possibly TRBD1 for D (5 bases). There are 16 residues in the CDR3. CDR1 is SGHVS, CDR2 FQNEAQ, per germline. Deletions cut 2 bases from V and 4 bases from J, with 15 bases between. The CDR3 region is CASSLNPGGIGNTIYF. DNA of the CDR3: TGTGCCAGCAGCTTAAATCCGGGGGGGATAGGAAACACCATATATTTT. Full variable domain (remainder filled in from reference TRBV7-8 and TRBJ1-3): GAGVSQSPRYKVAKRGQDVALRCDPISGHVSLFWYQQALGQGPEFLTYFQNEAQLDKSGLPSDRFFAERPEGSVSTLKIQRTQQEDSAVYLCASSLNPGGIGNTIYFGEGSWLTVV.

The genes are TRBV28 and TRBJ2-1, with TRBD2 matching 8 bases. This CDR3 contains 15 residues. Germline V gene lookup returns CDR1 MDHEN and CDR2 SYDVKM. V dropped 2 bases and J dropped 5; count of bases not matched to a gene: 5. This CDR3 reads CASSLPLAEHNEQFF. CDR3 nucleotides: TGTGCCAGCAGTTTACCACTAGCGGAACACAATGAGCAGTTCTTC.

V gene TRBV5-7 combines with J gene TRBJ2-1; D not resolved. TRBV5-7 is sorted into the ORF group, with uncertain function. V lost 0 bases and J lost 6, with 10 bases in between. The CDR3 has 14 amino acids. CDR3: CASSLGGLGNEQFF. In nucleotides, the CDR3 is TGTGCCAGCAGCTTGGGGGGATTGGGCAATGAGCAGTTCTTC.